Listed here are 17 T cell receptor beta chains from one sample, sequenced in a study of cytomegalovirus exposure and HLA in healthy donors. This table comes from immunoSEQ multiplex PCR, and its TCRdb copy is limited to in-frame clones, with some not included. The data contain roughly 48,000 clones, over 85% of them singletons. Sequencing was performed on PBMCs. These receptors originate from a woman between 18 and 29 years old in good health and CMV-seropositive.

This chain joins TRBV7-2 and TRBJ2-4; maybe TRBD2 (6 bases). Trimming left V 2 bases short and J 0 bases short, with 11 bases between. Germline CDR1 SGHTA, CDR2 FQGNSA. CDR3 length: 16 amino acids. CDR3 in DNA: TGTGCCAGCAGCTTAAGCGGGCCGCTAGCCAAAAACATTCAGTACTTC. It is translated as CASSLSGPLAKNIQYF.

The V call is TRBV5-6, the J call TRBJ1-6; 7 positions match TRBD1. This CDR3 contains 16 residues. The germline CDR1 and CDR2 sequences are SGHDT and YYEEEE. V shed 2 bases, J shed 0 bases, and the junction held 2 bases outside the gene matches. CDR3 bases: TGTGCCAGCAGCTTATACAGGGGCTCCTATAATTCACCCCTCCACTTT. As protein: CASSLYRGSYNSPLHF.

The chain has TRBV27 and TRBJ2-7; tentatively, D is TRBD1 (5 bases). There are 14 residues in the CDR3. V lost 3 bases, J lost 6 bases, and 15 bases lay in between. Germline V gives CDR1 MNHEY, CDR2 SMNVEV (reference sequence). CDR3 amino acids: CASSLSGSLVEQYF. DNA of the CDR3: TGTGCCAGCAGTTTGTCAGGGTCCCTGGTCGAGCAGTACTTC.

The V gene is TRBV18, the J gene TRBJ2-5, with 9 bases identical to TRBD1. This CDR3 spans 16 amino acids. CDR1 KGHSH and CDR2 LQKENI come from the germline V gene. The J segment lost 5 bases and the V segment lost 0 bases, leaving 7 bases of the junction unmatched. CDR3 loop: CASSPPRGTGNETQYF. The CDR3 DNA reads as TGTGCCAGCTCACCACCCCGCGGGACAGGGAATGAGACCCAGTACTTC.

The chain couples TRBV6-5 to TRBJ2-1, with 10 positions matching TRBD2. V dropped 2 bases and J dropped 3; count of bases not matched to a gene: 4. From germline, CDR1 is MNHEY and CDR2 SVGAGI. This CDR3 is built from 16 residues. The CDR3 DNA sequence: TGTGCCAGCAGTTACGGGAGACTAGCGGGCTACAATGAGCAGTTCTTC. It encodes CASSYGRLAGYNEQFF.

V and J are TRBV27 and TRBJ2-1, with 12 bases aligning to TRBD2. CDR3 length equals 15 residues. Trimming cost V 4 bases and J 15 bases; bases outside gene matches: 13. The germline V gene encodes CDR1 MNHEY and CDR2 SMNVEV (reference sequence). CDR3 loop: CASSSLGLAGSESFF. CDR3 bases: TGTGCCAGCAGTTCCCTAGGACTAGCGGGAAGTGAGTCGTTCTTC.

The chain joins TRBV18 to TRBJ2-5; D is possibly TRBD2 (5 bases). V dropped 8 bases and J dropped 2 bases, with 9 bases sitting between them. Per the germline V gene, CDR1 is KGHSH and CDR2 is LQKENI. This CDR3 has 12 amino acids. The chain's CDR3 is CASRSGQETQYF. The CDR3 nucleotides are TGTGCCAGCAGAAGCGGACAAGAGACCCAGTACTTC.

The V gene is TRBV2, the J gene TRBJ1-1; a possible D gene is TRBD1 (6 bases). The CDR3 runs 11 residues. The germline V gene encodes CDR1 SNHLY and CDR2 FYNNEI. V lost 11 bases to trimming and J lost 3 bases, with 10 bases between them. CDR3 loop: CARGGYTEAFF. The CDR3 nucleotides are TGTGCCCGAGGGGGTTACACTGAAGCTTTCTTT.

CDR3 sequence reads: CASSKGLAGVNEQFF. CDR3 bases: TGTGCCAGCAGCAAAGGACTAGCGGGAGTTAACGAGCAGTTCTTC. J is TRBJ2-1 and V is TRBV5-8; 13 nucleotides align to TRBD2. CDR1 and CDR2 (germline): SGHTS, YDEGEE. Trimming removed 4 bases from V and 10 bases from J; junction bases left unmatched: 8. The CDR3 is 15 residues long.

This clone has only one observation. The rearrangement links TRBV18 to TRBJ2-1; D possibly corresponds to TRBD1 (5 bases). Germline V gene sequence: CDR1 KGHSH, CDR2 LQKENI. Trimming took 6 bases from V and 0 from J, leaving 12 bases between them. The CDR3 length is 15 residues. The CDR3 reads CASSMGPSSYNEQFF. The DNA for the CDR3 is TGTGCCAGCTCTATGGGGCCCAGCTCCTACAATGAGCAGTTCTTC.

This chain connects TRBV6-5 to TRBJ2-3; D call uncertain. The germline V gene has CDR1 MNHEY and CDR2 SVGAGI. V lost 2 bases and J 1 base, leaving 4 bases between the germline ends. This CDR3 is built from 13 residues. The CDR3 protein is CASSYRGTDTQYF. The CDR3, as DNA: TGTGCCAGCAGTTACAGAGGCACAGATACGCAGTATTTT.

This sequence joins TRBV19 and TRBJ2-3; 10 nucleotides agree with TRBD2. CDR1 and CDR2 from the germline V gene are LNHDA and SQIVND (reference sequence). The V gene end was trimmed by 5 bases and the J gene end by 0 bases; junction bases not matched to a gene: 5. This CDR3 is built from 16 residues. The CDR3 nucleotides are TGTGCCAGTAGTTTTTTAGCGGGAGGTAGCACAGATACGCAGTATTTT. Amino acids: CASSFLAGGSTDTQYF.

This clone was seen only a few times. The V and J genes are TRBV21-1 and TRBJ2-7; no DNA check was done on the table's D call, TRBD1. TRBV21-1 is deemed a pseudogene. The CDR3 has 20 residues. This chain's CDR3 is CASSSRELGGRACDPYEQYF. In nucleotides, the CDR3 is TGTGCCAGCAGCTCTCGAGAGTTAGGGGGAAGAGCGTGCGATCCCTACGAGCAGTACTTC.

V usage is TRBV4-1 and J usage is TRBJ2-2; 8 bases fit TRBD2. The germline CDR1 and CDR2 sequences are MGHRA and YSYEKL. The CDR3 spans 19 residues. J was trimmed by 5 bases and V by 0 bases; bases with no gene match: 14. The CDR3 reads CASSQDWGAGGGGTGELFF. The CDR3 nucleotides are TGCGCCAGCAGCCAAGATTGGGGCGCGGGAGGAGGAGGGACCGGGGAGCTGTTTTTT.

This rearrangement joins TRBV15 to TRBJ2-7, with 11 bases matching TRBD1. CDR1 and CDR2 from the germline V gene are LNHNV and YYDKDF (reference sequence). J gave up 3 bases and V 2 bases, and 6 bases lay outside the gene matches. The CDR3 is made up of 16 amino acids. In DNA form, the CDR3 reads TGTGCCACCAGCAGACATACCGGGACAGGGGGCTACGAGCAGTACTTC. Translation gives CATSRHTGTGGYEQYF.

The V gene is TRBV27, the J gene TRBJ2-2, with TRBD1 matching 8 bases. V lost 3 bases to trimming and J lost 5 bases; unmatched junction nucleotides: 5. CDR3 length equals 15 residues. Germline CDR1 reads MNHEY; CDR2 reads SMNVEV (reference sequence). The DNA of the CDR3 is TGTGCCAGCAGTTTGTTCGACAGGGGAACCGGGGAGCTGTTTTTT. It translates to CASSLFDRGTGELFF.

This chain connects TRBV7-9 to TRBJ1-4; no clear D. The CDR3 extends over 13 amino acids. Germline CDR1 and CDR2: SEHNR and FQNEAQ (reference sequence). Trimming left V 3 bases short and J 8 bases short, with 10 bases between. The CDR3 sequence is CASSLAQSEKLFF. The CDR3 DNA is TGTGCCAGCAGCTTGGCCCAATCCGAAAAACTGTTTTTT.